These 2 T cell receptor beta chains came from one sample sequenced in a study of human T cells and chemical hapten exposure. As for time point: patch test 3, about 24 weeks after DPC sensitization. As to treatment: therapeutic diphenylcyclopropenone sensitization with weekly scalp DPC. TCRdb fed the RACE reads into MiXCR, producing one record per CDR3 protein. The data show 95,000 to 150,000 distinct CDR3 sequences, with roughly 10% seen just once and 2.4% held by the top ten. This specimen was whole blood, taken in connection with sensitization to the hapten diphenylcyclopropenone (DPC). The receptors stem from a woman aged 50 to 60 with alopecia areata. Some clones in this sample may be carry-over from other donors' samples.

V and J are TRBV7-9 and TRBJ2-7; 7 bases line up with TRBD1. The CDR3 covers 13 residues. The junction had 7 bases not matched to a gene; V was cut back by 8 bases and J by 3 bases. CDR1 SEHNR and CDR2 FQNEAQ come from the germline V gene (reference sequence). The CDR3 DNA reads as TGTGCCAGCGGCCCTGGGACAGACTACGAGCAGTACTTC. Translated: CASGPGTDYEQYF. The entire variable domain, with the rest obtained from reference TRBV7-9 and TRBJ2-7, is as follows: DTGVSQNPRHKITKRGQNVTFRCDPISEHNRLYWYRQTLGQGPEFLTYFQNEAQLEKSRLLSDRFSAERPKGSFSTLEIQRTEQGDSAMYLCASGPGTDYEQYFGPGTRLTVT.

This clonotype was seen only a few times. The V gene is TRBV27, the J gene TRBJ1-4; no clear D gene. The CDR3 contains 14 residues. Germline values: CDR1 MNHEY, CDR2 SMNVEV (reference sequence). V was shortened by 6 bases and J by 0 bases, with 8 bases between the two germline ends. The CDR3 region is CASSSASTNEKLFF. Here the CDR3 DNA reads TGTGCCAGCAGCTCGGCTTCAACTAATGAAAAACTGTTTTTT. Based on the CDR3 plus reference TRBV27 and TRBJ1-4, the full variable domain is EAQVTQNPRYLITVTGKKLTVTCSQNMNHEYMSWYRQDPGLGLRQIYYSMNVEVTDKGDVPEGYKVSRKEKRNFPLILESPSPNQTSLYFCASSSASTNEKLFFGSGTQLSVL.